Listed here are 32 T cell receptor beta chains from one sample, sequenced in a study of shared clonotypes between healthy human individuals. Sequenced by immunoSEQ multiplex PCR; TCRdb stores in-frame clones only, minus some. The sample comprises 1.4 million to 1.5 million clones, roughly 96% of which are singletons, and approximately 1.1% rests with the top ten. The sequenced material came from naive CD4+ T cells sorted from blood. Documented subset: CD45RA+ positively selected. The receptors originated from a man aged 30-40 years in good health.

V gene TRBV4-3 combines with J gene TRBJ2-5, with 10 positions matching TRBD2. Germline values: CDR1 LGHNA, CDR2 YSLEER. The CDR3 extends over 17 amino acids. V lost 2 bases and J lost 5; bases outside the gene matches: 11. The CDR3 spells CASSQTTSGLSTETQYF. The CDR3 DNA follows: TGCGCCAGCAGCCAAACGACTAGCGGGCTTAGCACGGAGACCCAGTACTTC.

The V gene is TRBV2, the J gene TRBJ1-2; D might be TRBD1 (5 bases). This CDR3 is 15 amino acids long. CDR1 and CDR2 (germline): SNHLY, FYNNEI. V lost 10 bases and J lost 4, with 22 bases in between. The CDR3 loop reads CATPRGDSFSYGYTF. The CDR3 DNA reads as TGTGCCACCCCACGTGGGGACTCTTTCAGCTATGGCTACACCTTC.

The rearrangement links TRBV10-3 to TRBJ2-7, with 8 bases that match TRBD2. Germline lookup yields CDR1 ENHRY and CDR2 SYGVKD. The CDR3 is 18 amino acids. V was pared by 0 bases and J by 0 bases, with 10 bases of the junction left unmatched. The CDR3 nucleotides are TGTGCCATCAGTGAGTCCGCCATGCGCGGGAGGTTCTCCTACGAGCAGTACTTC. Translation: CAISESAMRGRFSYEQYF.

The chain is built from TRBV6-1 and TRBJ2-7; no clear D. The length of the CDR3 is 14 residues. The germline CDR1 and CDR2 sequences are MNHNS and SASEGT. Between the trimmed V and J ends, which lost 6 bases and 6 bases, there was a span of 18 bases. In DNA, the CDR3 is TGTGCCAGCAGCCACCTGTTAAGTAGCTTCGAGCAGTACTTC. Its protein product is CASSHLLSSFEQYF.

The count of this clone is one. The rearrangement links TRBV11-3 to TRBJ2-5, with a possible D match to TRBD2 (5 bases). V lost 3 bases and J 1 base, leaving 18 bases between the germline ends. The germline V gene has CDR1 SGHNT and CDR2 YENEEA. This CDR3 has 17 residues. The CDR3 loop is CASSFGQPGLSQETQYF. CDR3 nucleotides: TGTGCCAGCAGCTTTGGTCAACCCGGACTGTCCCAAGAGACCCAGTACTTC.

The V and J genes are TRBV5-4 and TRBJ2-7, with 7 bases that match TRBD2. This CDR3 has 16 amino acids. J was trimmed by 6 bases and V by 0 bases; bases with no gene match: 12. CDR1 and CDR2 (germline): SGHNT, YYREEE (reference sequence). The CDR3 DNA sequence: TGTGCCAGCAGCTTGGTCCAGGGAGGGATGTTTGGCGAGCAGTACTTC. Its translation: CASSLVQGGMFGEQYF.

Worth noting for this clone: Other DNA sequences in this sample translate to the same CDR3. The V gene is TRBV7-2, the J gene TRBJ2-1; no firm D call. The germline V gene encodes CDR1 SGHTA and CDR2 FQGNSA. This CDR3 is 11 amino acids long. The V end lost 5 bases, the J end lost 7 bases, and 6 bases lay between the germline ends. CDR3 DNA: TGTGCCAGCAGCCCTAGAAATGAGCAGTTCTTC. As protein: CASSPRNEQFF.

This sequence joins TRBV28 and TRBJ1-1, with TRBD1 matching over 11 bases. Trimming cost V 6 bases and J 5 bases; bases outside gene matches: 11. The CDR3 runs to 16 residues. The germline V gene encodes CDR1 MDHEN and CDR2 SYDVKM. As DNA, the CDR3 is TGTGCCAGCAGCCAACACGGACAGGGGGCTTGGACTGAAGCTTTCTTT. Amino acids: CASSQHGQGAWTEAFF.

The rearrangement uses TRBV28 and TRBJ2-1; the match to TRBD2 covers 8 bases. CDR1 and CDR2 from the germline V gene are MDHEN and SYDVKM. This CDR3 is built from 16 residues. V trimming: 3 bases; J trimming: 7 bases; junction bases outside the gene matches: 11. CDR3 amino acids: CASSFPSGSWVNEQFF. The CDR3 bases are TGTGCCAGCAGTTTCCCCAGCGGGAGCTGGGTAAATGAGCAGTTCTTC.

The V call is TRBV10-3, the J call TRBJ1-5, with 7 bases aligning to TRBD1. The germline V gene encodes CDR1 ENHRY and CDR2 SYGVKD. This CDR3 is 12 amino acids long. Written as DNA, the CDR3 is TGTGCTTCGGGAGGGGGCGGCCAGCCCCAGCATTTT. Amino acids: CASGGGGQPQHF.

The V and J genes are TRBV7-2 and TRBJ2-3; D is possibly TRBD1 (5 bases). The germline V and J ends were trimmed by 0 bases and 1 base, with 11 bases remaining between them. The germline V gene encodes CDR1 SGHTA and CDR2 FQGNSA. The CDR3 sequence is 16 residues long. This CDR3 reads CASSLALGRGTDTQYF. The CDR3 DNA reads as TGTGCCAGCAGCTTAGCGCTCGGCAGGGGCACAGATACGCAGTATTTT.

The chain uses TRBV5-6 and TRBJ2-1; 7 bases agree with TRBD1. The CDR3 runs to 13 residues. V lost 1 base, J lost 10 bases, and 5 bases stayed unmatched. The germline gives CDR1 SGHDT, CDR2 YYEEEE. The CDR3 loop reads CASSLILGGEQFF. The CDR3 DNA sequence: TGTGCCAGCAGCTTGATCTTAGGGGGCGAGCAGTTCTTC.

V gene TRBV7-8 combines with J gene TRBJ1-1, with TRBD1 as a possible D gene (5 bases). The V gene lost 4 bases and the J gene lost 1 base, with 13 bases spanning the gap. The CDR3 consists of 15 residues. The germline CDR1 and CDR2 sequences are SGHVS and FQNEAQ. The CDR3 spells CASSYRSTANTEAFF. DNA for the CDR3: TGTGCCAGCAGCTACCGATCGACAGCGAACACTGAAGCTTTCTTT.

This sequence joins TRBV6-6 and TRBJ2-3; D not resolved. Per the germline V gene, CDR1 is MNHNY and CDR2 is SVGAGI (reference sequence). V was trimmed by 5 bases and J by 5 bases, leaving 5 bases between them. The CDR3 is 11 residues long. CDR3 sequence (DNA): TGTGCCAGCAGTCAGGTAGATACGCAGTATTTT. Its protein product is CASSQVDTQYF.

This clone was counted a single time. The chain is built from TRBV7-8 and TRBJ2-7, with TRBD2 as a possible D gene (6 bases). The V and J ends lost 5 bases and 6 bases respectively, with 11 bases between them. CDR1 SGHVS and CDR2 FQNEAQ come from the germline V gene. The CDR3 is made up of 12 amino acids. This CDR3 reads CASSQNGGEQYF. The CDR3 DNA reads TGTGCCAGCAGCCAAAACGGGGGCGAGCAGTACTTC.

A note on this clone: Additional DNA sequences in this sample encode the identical CDR3. CDR3 amino acids: CASSLGLAGNYEQYF. The CDR3 nucleotides are TGTGCCAGCAGCTTAGGACTAGCGGGGAACTACGAGCAGTACTTC. The V gene is TRBV11-2, the J gene TRBJ2-7, with 11 bases matching TRBD2. The CDR3 contains 15 residues. The germline V gene encodes CDR1 SGHAT and CDR2 FQNNGV. Trimming took 1 base from V and 3 from J; bases not matched to a gene: 2.

The chain combines TRBV5-1 with TRBJ2-7; possible D gene TRBD2, 5 bases. The CDR3 sequence is 17 residues long. From germline, CDR1 is SGHRS and CDR2 YFSETQ. Trimming took off 6 bases at V and 3 bases at J, with 25 bases between the two ends. The chain's CDR3 is CASTKSFRAGDYYEQYF. CDR3 bases: TGCGCCAGCACCAAATCTTTCCGGGCGGGCGATTACTACGAGCAGTACTTC. The variable domain in full, with the rest retrieved from reference TRBV5-1 and TRBJ2-7, is KAGVTQTPRYLIKTRGQQVTLSCSPISGHRSVSWYQQTPGQGLQFLFEYFSETQRNKGNFPGRFSGRQFSNSRSEMNVSTLELGDSALYLCASTKSFRAGDYYEQYFGPGTRLTVT.

The chain employs TRBV6-6 and TRBJ2-1; weak D call: TRBD2 (6 bases). V gave up 2 bases and J gave up 3 bases, with 14 bases separating them. This CDR3 is built from 16 residues. CDR1 and CDR2 from the germline V gene are MNHNY and SVGAGI (reference sequence). CDR3: CASSYVAASVYNEQFF. CDR3 DNA sequence: TGTGCCAGCAGTTACGTCGCGGCTAGCGTCTACAATGAGCAGTTCTTC.

In nucleotides, the CDR3 is TGTGCCAGCAGTGAATCGGGTCGAGGGAACACTGAAGCTTTCTTT. It specifies CASSESGRGNTEAFF. The chain is built from TRBV25-1 and TRBJ1-1; D is unresolved. The CDR3 covers 15 residues. Trimming shortened V by 1 base and J by 1 base, and 10 bases separated the two germline ends. Germline-derived CDR1 and CDR2 are MGHDK and SYGVNS.

This chain links TRBV5-1 with TRBJ1-1; D remains ambiguous. V was trimmed by 1 base and J by 0 bases, leaving 10 bases between them. The CDR3 contains 15 residues. The germline V gene encodes CDR1 SGHRS and CDR2 YFSETQ. The CDR3 DNA follows: TGCGCCAGCAGCTTGCTCATTGGCATGAACACTGAAGCTTTCTTT. This gives the protein CASSLLIGMNTEAFF.

The chain is built from TRBV4-3 and TRBJ2-2; TRBD1 matches at 9 bases. The CDR3 is made up of 14 amino acids. In germline, CDR1 is LGHNA, CDR2 YSLEER. J gave up 6 bases and V 5 bases, and 4 bases lay outside the gene matches. The CDR3 region is CASSKQGASGELFF. CDR3 bases: TGCGCCAGCAGCAAACAGGGGGCGTCCGGGGAGCTGTTTTTT.

This chain uses TRBV14 with TRBJ2-1; 7 bases match TRBD2. CDR1 is SGHDN and CDR2 is FVKESK in the germline V gene. V lost 0 bases, J lost 4 bases, and 12 bases stayed unmatched. The CDR3 has 18 amino acids. The chain's CDR3 is CASSQEGGIEGRYNEQFF. The CDR3 DNA reads TGTGCCAGCAGCCAAGAGGGAGGGATAGAAGGGAGGTACAATGAGCAGTTCTTC.

The gene calls are TRBV5-1 and TRBJ1-1; D is possibly TRBD1 (5 bases). V was trimmed by 4 bases and J by 1 base, leaving 11 bases between them. Per the germline V gene, CDR1 is SGHRS and CDR2 is YFSETQ. CDR3 length: 14 residues. The CDR3 region has the DNA TGCGCCAGCAGCACCGGGACCGCGAACACTGAAGCTTTCTTT. It encodes CASSTGTANTEAFF.

This clone was recorded only once. The chain couples TRBV6-5 to TRBJ2-1, with TRBD2 as a possible D gene (6 bases). The V end was cut by 2 bases, the J end by 3 bases, with 14 bases between. CDR3 length: 16 residues. Germline CDR1 MNHEY, CDR2 SVGAGI. Here the CDR3 reads CASSYGRAGFYNEQFF. In DNA, the CDR3 is TGTGCCAGCAGTTACGGACGGGCGGGATTCTACAATGAGCAGTTCTTC.

The gene calls are TRBV6-1 and TRBJ2-5, with 8 bases lining up with TRBD2. The CDR3 is made up of 13 amino acids. J was trimmed by 7 bases and V by 6 bases; bases with no gene match: 7. From germline, CDR1 is MNHNS and CDR2 SASEGT. The CDR3 bases are TGTGCCAGCAGGGGAGCGGGAGAAGGGACCCAGTACTTC. Its protein is CASRGAGEGTQYF.

The chain couples TRBV9 to TRBJ2-1; 9 bases align to TRBD2. In germline, CDR1 is SGDLS, CDR2 YYNGEE. The ends lost 4 bases at V and 3 bases at J; junction bases unmatched: 8. This CDR3 is built from 16 residues. The CDR3: CASSFIAGENYNEQFF. The CDR3 nucleotides are TGTGCCAGCAGCTTTATAGCGGGAGAAAACTACAATGAGCAGTTCTTC.

The chain combines TRBV6-1 with TRBJ2-5, with TRBD1 identical over 9 bases. Losses at the gene ends were 4 bases for V and 5 bases for J; bases not matched to a gene: 11. The CDR3 length is 16 residues. Germline values: CDR1 MNHNS, CDR2 SASEGT. The CDR3, as DNA: TGTGCCAGCAGTGCCAACCCAACAGGGGGCTGGGAGACCCAGTACTTC. Protein: CASSANPTGGWETQYF.

The rearrangement uses TRBV11-2 and TRBJ1-5, with D possibly matching TRBD1 (5 bases). There are 15 residues in the CDR3. The V end lost 1 base, the J end lost 4 bases, and 11 bases lay between the germline ends. Germline assignment: CDR1 SGHAT and CDR2 FQNNGV. The CDR3 bases are TGTGCCAGCAGCTTAGTCCCCGGGGGTAATCAGCCCCAGCATTTT. This encodes CASSLVPGGNQPQHF. Full variable domain (outside the CDR3, taken from reference TRBV11-2 and TRBJ1-5): EAGVAQSPRYKIIEKRQSVAFWCNPISGHATLYWYQQILGQGPKLLIQFQNNGVVDDSQLPKDRFSAERLKGVDSTLKIQPAKLEDSAVYLCASSLVPGGNQPQHFGDGTRLSIL.

Concerning this clone: Other DNA sequences in this sample translate to the same CDR3. The chain uses TRBV7-9 and TRBJ1-1; D unresolved. Germline CDR1 SEHNR, CDR2 FQNEAQ (reference sequence). Trimming stripped 5 bases from V and 1 base from J, with 8 bases between. This CDR3 is 13 amino acids long. CDR3 residues: CASSPLGNTEAFF. The CDR3 nucleotides are TGTGCCAGCAGCCCTCTAGGGAACACTGAAGCTTTCTTT.

With regard to this clone: Other DNA sequences from this sample encode an identical CDR3 as well. The rearrangement uses TRBV5-1 and TRBJ2-1; the D gene could be TRBD1 or TRBD2 (5 bases each). The CDR3 sequence is 14 residues long. Germline V gene lookup returns CDR1 SGHRS and CDR2 YFSETQ. With 4 bases removed from V and 6 bases from J, the gap between germline ends came to 14 bases. The CDR3 DNA reads TGCGCCAGCAGCCTCATTCCGGGGCCCAATGAGCAGTTCTTC. Translation gives CASSLIPGPNEQFF.

The count of this clone is one. The V call is TRBV18, the J call TRBJ1-1; 9 nucleotides line up with TRBD1. Germline lookup yields CDR1 KGHSH and CDR2 LQKENI. The V gene end was trimmed by 6 bases and the J gene end by 3 bases; junction bases not matched to a gene: 8. The CDR3 totals 15 residues. The CDR3 region has the DNA TGTGCCAGCTCCCCAAAGACAGGGGGTTACACTGAAGCTTTCTTT. Encoded protein: CASSPKTGGYTEAFF. Looking up the rest from reference TRBV18 and TRBJ1-1 gives the full variable domain: NAGVMQNPRHLVRRRGQEARLRCSPMKGHSHVYWYRQLPEEGLKFMVYLQKENIIDESGMPKERFSAEFPKEGPSILRIQQVVRGDSAAYFCASSPKTGGYTEAFFGQGTRLTVV.

The chain recombines TRBV10-3 with TRBJ1-1; tentatively, D is TRBD1 (5 bases). CDR1 ENHRY and CDR2 SYGVKD come from the germline V gene. Trimming took off 8 bases at V and 0 bases at J, with 13 bases between the two ends. This CDR3 contains 14 residues. The CDR3 DNA is TGTGCCATCGGGGCCGAGGGATTGAACACTGAAGCTTTCTTT. It is translated as CAIGAEGLNTEAFF.